This note documents a single T cell receptor beta chain sequence. These data originate in a study of OX40 agonist ivuxolimab in advanced cancers. Using immunoSEQ multiplex PCR, the repertoire was profiled, and TCRdb retains in-frame clones only, with some absent. The data show 65,000 to 75,000 clones, roughly 84% seen once. The CDR3 loop spans 15 amino acids. CDR1 is SGHNT and CDR2 is YYREEE in the germline V gene (reference sequence). Trimming cost V 4 bases and J 2 bases, with 14 bases left between them. The rearrangement links TRBV5-4 to TRBJ2-3; unclear D gene. The source is an adult with an advanced solid tumor such as melanoma, head and neck, liver or kidney cancer. Sample: CD4+ or CD8+ T cells sorted from blood, taken in a trial of the OX40 agonist ivuxolimab. The CDR3 sequence is CASSQDRRITDTQYF. DNA for the CDR3: TGTGCCAGCAGCCAAGATCGTCGGATCACAGATACGCAGTATTTT. Supplemented by reference TRBV5-4 and TRBJ2-3, the full variable domain reads ETGVTQSPTHLIKTRGQQVTLRCSSQSGHNTVSWYQQALGQGPQFIFQYYREEENGRGNFPPRFSGLQFPNYSSELNVNALELDDSALYLCASSQDRRITDTQYFGPGTRLTVL.